This paragraph reports one T cell receptor beta chain. One end of the junction does not line up with germline, which may come from a read error. This sample is drawn from a study of blood T cell repertoires in COVID-19. Across the study: Both acute and convalescent COVID-19 samples were obtained from the United States, Italy and Spain. Nucleic acid was either cDNA or gDNA, and it came from T cells, B-cell-depleted T cells, or PBMCs.

In the authors' workflow: Scientists estimated how many nucleated cells there were by amplifying reference gene primers. The repertoire was sequenced with immunoSEQ multiplex PCR; TCRdb's copy has only in-frame clones and lacks some. The D gene and trimming were derived from the DNA, and the V and J assignments and clone size from that table. The table includes about 48,000 clones, 82% detected once. This sequence originates from a man aged 35-49 years with acute or convalescent COVID-19. Sequencing used peripheral blood.

The CDR3 reads CASSIVKIDDF. CDR3 in DNA: TGTGCCAGTAGTATAGTCAAGATAGATGATTTT. V and J are TRBV19 and TRBJ2-3; D gene unclear. Germline V gives CDR1 LNHDA, CDR2 SQIVND (reference sequence). This CDR3 comprises 11 residues. The variable domain in full, with the rest retrieved from reference TRBV19 and TRBJ2-3, is DGGITQSPKYLFRKEGQNVTLSCEQNLNHDAMYWYRQDPGQGLRLIYYSQIVNDFQKGDIAEGYSVSREKKESFPLTVTSAQKNPTAFYLCASSIVKIDDFGPGTRLTVL.